One sample yielded the 8 T cell receptor beta chains listed below, sequenced in a study of T cell repertoires in cytomegalovirus infection. TCRdb reprocessed the reads with MiXCR, giving one entry per CDR3 protein. The table shows about 500,000 distinct CDR3 sequences, with around 35% occurring only once. Their target antigens are unknown. The sequenced sample was cultured PBMCs, obtained from culture after CMV antigen stimulation. The receptors come from a human donor in good health (CMV status not recorded). Some clones in this sample may be carry-over from other donors' samples.

This clonotype was recorded many times. This sequence joins TRBV7-8 and TRBJ2-7, with D possibly being TRBD2 (5 bases). CDR3 length equals 11 residues. Deletions cut 9 bases from V and 5 bases from J, with 11 bases between. Germline V lookup: CDR1 SGHVS, CDR2 FQNEAQ. The CDR3 here is CASRGFNEQYF. Written as DNA, the CDR3 is TGTGCCAGTAGAGGGTTCAACGAGCAGTACTTC.

This clonotype appeared many times. The chain links TRBV7-2 to TRBJ2-7; 11 bases fit TRBD2. The ends lost 4 bases at V and 2 bases at J; junction bases unmatched: 13. From germline, CDR1 is SGHTA and CDR2 FQGNSA. This CDR3 contains 18 residues. CDR3 region: CASSSWGRLAGNPYEQYF. CDR3 sequence (DNA): TGTGCCAGCAGCTCATGGGGAAGACTAGCGGGAAACCCCTACGAGCAGTACTTC.

V and J are TRBV7-6 and TRBJ2-2, with D possibly matching TRBD1 (5 bases). CDR3 length equals 16 residues. V dropped 5 bases and J dropped 9 bases, with 22 bases sitting between them. Germline V gene sequence: CDR1 SGHVS, CDR2 FNYEAQ. CDR3 residues: CASSRDSASVVRELFF. Here the CDR3 DNA reads TGTGCCAGCAGCCGCGACAGCGCGAGCGTCGTCCGGGAGCTGTTTTTT.

The chain couples TRBV20-1 to TRBJ2-1; TRBD2 matches at 16 bases. Germline loops: CDR1 DFQATT, CDR2 SNEGSKA (reference sequence). After removal of 3 bases from V and 8 bases from J, the junction contained 10 bases not matched to a gene. The CDR3 spans 17 residues. CDR3 bases: TGCAGTGCTAGCAACGCCGGGACTAGCGGGAGGGCCGATGAGCAGTTCTTC. This gives the protein CSASNAGTSGRADEQFF.

About this clonotype: A clone one base away is much larger, so this may be a read error. The conserved phenylalanine or tryptophan normally closing the CDR3 is absent here, so this likely arose from a read error. V is TRBV4-2 and J is TRBJ1-2; TRBD1 aligns across 9 bases. J was trimmed by 8 bases and V by 3 bases; bases with no gene match: 13. The CDR3 consists of 16 residues. CDR1 LGHNA and CDR2 YNFKEQ come from the germline V gene. CDR3 in DNA: TGTGCCAGCAGCCACGATTTACCAGGGACAGGGCAAGGCTACACCTAC. Its translation: CASSHDLPGTGQGYTY.

The chain recombines TRBV4-1 with TRBJ2-3; D perhaps matches TRBD1 (5 bases). This CDR3 spans 14 amino acids. From germline, CDR1 is MGHRA and CDR2 YSYEKL. Trimming took 3 bases from V and 5 from J, leaving 12 bases between them. The CDR3 region is CASSQTVVVDTQYF. The CDR3 DNA is TGCGCCAGCAGCCAGACAGTCGTGGTAGATACGCAGTATTTT.

This clonotype was detected ten times or more. The gene calls are TRBV7-8 and TRBJ1-5; no definite D call. V lost 5 bases, J lost 7 bases, and 18 bases lay in between. Germline assignment: CDR1 SGHVS and CDR2 FQNEAQ. The CDR3 contains 15 residues. In DNA, the CDR3 is TGTGCCAGCAGCCTCACAGATCTGGGCCGGCAGCCCCAGCATTTT. It is translated as CASSLTDLGRQPQHF.

V is TRBV27 and J is TRBJ1-6; D is perhaps TRBD1 (5 bases). This CDR3 is 13 amino acids long. Germline assignment: CDR1 MNHEY and CDR2 SMNVEV (reference sequence). Trimming cost V 7 bases and J 9 bases, with 13 bases left between them. CDR3 loop: CASKSQGVSPLHF. The CDR3 DNA sequence: TGTGCCAGCAAGAGTCAGGGAGTTTCACCCCTCCACTTT.